This T cell receptor (beta chain) was captured by sequencing in a study of blood T cells in healthy people across ages (dated by TCRdb to about 2015). In terms of the full investigation: Template switching captured roughly one uniquely barcoded TCR beta cDNA molecule per two T cells in model experiments. Age-related changes in TCR beta repertoire diversity were measured in the study by deep sequencing normalized with unique cDNA molecular identifiers. Four age groups were formed from the donors: young (average approximately 15 years), middle-aged (around 41), aged (under 70) and long-lived (less than 85). For two donors (one aged 18 to 29 and one aged 80 or older), the study analyzed two additional independent replicas of 1 million unique cDNA reads from the same blood draw.

V is cut by 5 bases and J by 3 bases, and the space between the germline ends is 5 bases. CDR1 MDHEN and CDR2 SYDVKM were looked up in the germline V gene. The CDR3, cysteine through phenylalanine, is 11 amino acids long. Only the CDR3 DNA stays, 33 bases, in frame from base 1. The study at large found these results: Compared with the aged group, more naive CD4+ T cells, fewer expanded clones and increased TCR diversity were shown by the long-lived group, suggesting age selection. Donor CMV infection status was unknown, potentially confounding age-related changes in expanded clonotypes. Because profiling used bulk unsorted PBMCs, naive and antigen-experienced compartments could not be compared conclusively. Observed TCR beta diversity per million T cells fell roughly linearly with age, and a significant reduction was already apparent by age around 40. Observed TCR beta diversity correlated strongly with the percentage of naive T cells measured by flow cytometry. Total diversity estimates from one million sequenced T cells were considered lower bounds and underestimates.

Receptor libraries were prepared by 5' RACE. Sequencing was carried out with an Illumina HiSeq 2500. A second PCR of roughly 7 to 11 cycles was performed with a sample-barcoded 5' primer and a J-beta primer mix. A unique molecular identifier was introduced onto each TCR beta cDNA molecule by a template-switch 5' adaptor carrying 12 random nucleotides. Each sample yielded at least 2.5 million CDR3-containing paired-end reads. All of the RNA was converted into first-strand cDNA using the Mint cDNA synthesis kit, with a TRBC-specific oligonucleotide serving as the primer. After uracil-DNA glycosylase treatment, a first 18-cycle PCR used universal primers M1SS and BC2_uni_R on all cDNA. For the original study's pipeline: For normalization, 1 million high-quality reads were randomly selected from each sample, with every read carrying a distinct molecular identifier. Instead of being binned into consensus sequences, reads with shared molecular identifiers were discarded. MiTCR, with a Q25 quality threshold and the strictest error-elimination algorithm, was used for CDR3 identification, clonotype clustering and error correction. A nonparametric unseen species model using Euler transformation provided a lower-bound estimate of total TCR beta diversity. TCRdb reworked the public reads: Q25 trimming with fastp, MiXCR clone assembly, productive beta chains retained. Records with the same CDR3 protein are collapsed into one entry carrying the most frequent genes and DNA. The authors' filters were not applied to this entry. For this sample the table gives hundreds of thousands of distinct CDR3 sequences, of which around 27% were detected only once. The ten most abundant clones make up about 3.9% of the sample.

Of note for this clonotype: The antigen it binds to is not known. The input lacks base qualities; no much larger clone sits a single base away.

Systemically healthy Caucasian individuals from Russia, some 40 in total and aged about 6 to 100 years, were included as donors. Around 10 milliliters of peripheral blood were drawn from each donor into EDTA-treated Vacutainer tubes. Ficoll-Paque density-gradient centrifugation was used to isolate PBMCs, with at least 7 million per sample. Total RNA was extracted from PBMCs with Trizol reagent, with at least 6 micrograms obtained per sample. The percentages of naive CD45RAhigh/CD27high T cells were determined by flow cytometry on a PBMC aliquot from every donor. A further study also used this sample, focusing on T cells of mothers and their children. The second publication reports: Donors were nine systemically healthy Caucasian individuals: three mothers and their six children. cDNA synthesis used all of the extracted RNA, with roughly 1.5 ug of RNA in each 15 ul reaction. Sample barcodes and 2-4 random nucleotides were added via the M1S primer in the second PCR. Over 8 million TCR beta CDR3 reads came from each mother, compared with around 3 million reads from each child. Thymic selection similarly shapes TCR recombination output in related and unrelated pairs, with minor effect from inherited differences. Related mother-child pairs always showed normalized repertoire overlap that was slightly higher than in unrelated mother-child pairs, though the difference was never significant. With a sensitivity of approximately 93 clones per million clonotypes, no persistent microchimeric T cell clones were detected. To look for features that set related mother-child pairs apart from unrelated individuals, the researchers ran deep NGS to compare the TCR beta repertoires of mothers and children. On average, the children were approximately 11 +/- 4 years old, while the mothers were roughly 36 +/- 4 years old. After adapters were ligated using NEBNext reagents, the libraries underwent 100+100 nt paired-end sequencing on an Illumina HiSeq 2000. To prevent cross-contamination, the mother and child libraries were prepared a month apart and were sequenced in separate runs. Between roughly 450,000 and 2,000,000 distinct TCR beta clonotypes were identified per donor. Naive TCR beta clonotypes were estimated from low-frequency clonotypes matched to each donor's FACS-determined naive share, without sorting.

Material: blood. The rearranged segments are TRBV28 and TRBJ2-7; the D segment cannot be called with confidence. This TCR was sampled from a boy aged 2-9 years in good health. The CDR3 here reads CASSIHYEQYF. The nucleotide sequence is given as TGTGCCAGCAGTATCCACTACGAGCAGTACTTC.